The 32 T cell receptor beta chains given below trace back to one sample, sequenced in a study of cytomegalovirus exposure and HLA in healthy donors (dated by TCRdb to between 2016 and 2019). Libraries were prepared through the immunoSEQ multiplex PCR assay. A mixture of 60 forward primers for TCR Vbeta segments and 13 reverse primers for TCR Jbeta segments was used in the multiplex PCR. In TCRdb, the immuneACCESS table is reduced to in-frame sequences with V and J assigned. These tables do not hold every clone; where another copy was compared, an unresolved V gene accounts for under half, and the others remain unexplained. In this sample the table shows around 130,000 clones, 77% of which occur a single time. Of the sample, under 7% is held by the ten largest clones. Sequenced: PBMCs. The origin of the receptors is a man aged 18-30 years in good health and CMV-seropositive.

The genes are TRBV9 and TRBJ2-3; weak D call: TRBD1 (5 bases). The V gene lost 4 bases and the J gene lost 6 bases, with 6 bases spanning the gap. The CDR3 length is 11 residues. Germline CDR1 SGDLS, CDR2 YYNGEE. The CDR3 is CASSSGDTQYF. CDR3 bases: TGTGCCAGCAGCTCAGGGGATACGCAGTATTTT.

The V call is TRBV30, the J call TRBJ2-3, with 13 bases identical to TRBD2. V gave up 3 bases and J gave up 4 bases; unmatched junction bases: 10. Germline values: CDR1 GTSNPN, CDR2 SVGIG (reference sequence). This CDR3 contains 17 residues. The DNA of the CDR3 is TGTGCCTGGAGGCCCGGGACTAGCGGGGATCGGCCAGATACGCAGTATTTT. It encodes CAWRPGTSGDRPDTQYF.

The table lists this clone with a count of one. The chain joins TRBV28 to TRBJ2-3; a weak D match, TRBD1 (6 bases). The CDR3 loop spans 17 amino acids. The germline V gene has CDR1 MDHEN and CDR2 SYDVKM. Trimming stripped 10 bases from V and 3 bases from J, with 26 bases between. The CDR3 DNA reads as TGTGCCACCCGTGGGGGCCGGGGACAACATTTAACAGATACGCAGTATTTT. Translating it yields CATRGGRGQHLTDTQYF.

The chain is built from TRBV18 and TRBJ1-5; tentative D call: TRBD1 (6 bases). Germline V lookup: CDR1 KGHSH, CDR2 LQKENI. V was cut by 3 bases and J by 6 bases, with 12 bases left in between. The CDR3 is made up of 14 amino acids. The CDR3 protein is CASSPTTGGQPQHF. The CDR3 coding sequence is TGTGCCAGCTCACCGACGACAGGTGGTCAGCCCCAGCATTTT.

This clone is a singleton in its sample. The V call is TRBV5-1, the J call TRBJ1-2; 9 bases match TRBD1. CDR3 length: 14 residues. V dropped 6 bases and J dropped 7; count of bases not matched to a gene: 10. CDR1 SGHRS and CDR2 YFSETQ come from the germline V gene. CDR3 DNA sequence: TGCGCCAGCACCCCGGGACAGGGTGGGTTTGGCTACACCTTC. It translates to CASTPGQGGFGYTF.

The chain employs TRBV14 and TRBJ1-2; possible D gene TRBD1, 5 bases. Germline V lookup: CDR1 SGHDN, CDR2 FVKESK. The CDR3 is made up of 16 amino acids. Trimming removed 1 base from V and 0 bases from J, with 12 bases in between. CDR3 in amino acids: CASSQASTESNYGYTF. In DNA form, the CDR3 reads TGTGCCAGCAGCCAAGCCTCGACAGAATCTAACTATGGCTACACCTTC.

This chain joins TRBV5-1 and TRBJ1-1; D is unclear. CDR1 is SGHRS, CDR2 YFSETQ, per germline. CDR3 size: 13 residues. V shed 5 bases and J shed 1 base, with 9 bases lying between them. The CDR3, as DNA: TGCGCCAGCAGTCCGGGGTCGAACACTGAAGCTTTCTTT. Its protein product is CASSPGSNTEAFF.

This chain connects TRBV29-1 to TRBJ1-5; 7 bases are a match to TRBD1. The V and J ends lost 5 bases and 7 bases, in that order; junction bases with no gene match: 8. Germline lookup yields CDR1 SQVTM and CDR2 ANQGSEA. The CDR3 contains 13 residues. The CDR3 DNA is TGCAGCGTTAAGACAGGGCCAGGGCAGCCCCAGCATTTT. Amino acid sequence: CSVKTGPGQPQHF.

The chain uses TRBV10-3 and TRBJ2-3, with 12 bases aligning to TRBD1. The CDR3 contains 14 residues. In germline, CDR1 is ENHRY, CDR2 SYGVKD. With V trimmed by 6 bases and J by 4 bases, 2 bases remained unmatched. CDR3 protein: CAIRGQGAADTQYF. The CDR3 DNA sequence: TGTGCCATCAGGGGACAGGGGGCCGCAGATACGCAGTATTTT.

The rearrangement uses TRBV5-1 and TRBJ1-2; 8 bases are a match to TRBD1. The CDR3 consists of 15 residues. Germline V gene data show CDR1 as SGHRS and CDR2 as YFSETQ. Germline trimming cut 4 bases from V and 4 bases from J; bases unmatched to any gene: 9. CDR3 coding DNA: TGCGCCAGCAGCCGGCAGGGGGCGGAAGGCTATGGCTACACCTTC. Protein product: CASSRQGAEGYGYTF. Drawing the rest from reference TRBV5-1 and TRBJ1-2, the complete variable domain is KAGVTQTPRYLIKTRGQQVTLSCSPISGHRSVSWYQQTPGQGLQFLFEYFSETQRNKGNFPGRFSGRQFSNSRSEMNVSTLELGDSALYLCASSRQGAEGYGYTFGSGTRLTVV.

In nucleotides, the CDR3 is TGTGCCAGCAGTGCGGGAGGGCGGGGGGGCCATACGCAGTATTTT. Its protein is CASSAGGRGGHTQYF. This chain joins TRBV6-5 and TRBJ2-3; TRBD2 matches at 9 bases. Germline trimming cut 5 bases from V and 7 bases from J; bases unmatched to any gene: 10. This CDR3 has 15 residues. Germline V CDR1 and CDR2: MNHEY, SVGAGI.

The chain recombines TRBV6-6 with TRBJ2-2, with 9 bases matching TRBD1. Germline CDR1 is MNHNY and CDR2 is SVGAGI (reference sequence). The CDR3 is made up of 15 amino acids. J was trimmed by 1 base and V by 6 bases; bases with no gene match: 3. The CDR3 bases are TGTGCCAGCAGGCCGGGACAGGGGAACACCGGGGAGCTGTTTTTT. Its translation is CASRPGQGNTGELFF.

This clone occurred once. The chain links TRBV19 to TRBJ1-2, with D tentatively TRBD1 (5 bases). CDR1 is LNHDA and CDR2 is SQIVND in the germline V gene (reference sequence). V lost 3 bases, J lost 6 bases, and 11 bases lay in between. CDR3 length equals 13 residues. The CDR3 region has the DNA TGTGCCAGTAGTATCCCAGGGAGGCATGGCTACACCTTC. This sequence encodes CASSIPGRHGYTF.

The CDR3 sequence is CASSQVASGDQTYNEQFF. CDR3 DNA: TGTGCCAGCAGCCAAGTGGCTAGCGGGGACCAAACCTACAATGAGCAGTTCTTC. The chain uses TRBV4-2 and TRBJ2-1; 9 nucleotides match TRBD2. Losses at the gene ends were 1 base for V and 2 bases for J; bases not matched to a gene: 9. Germline CDR1 is LGHNA and CDR2 is YNFKEQ. The CDR3 contains 18 residues.

The chain combines TRBV6-5 with TRBJ1-1, with D tentatively TRBD1 (5 bases). With 10 bases removed from V and 7 bases from J, the gap between germline ends came to 16 bases. This CDR3 has 12 residues. The germline V gene encodes CDR1 MNHEY and CDR2 SVGAGI. The CDR3 reads CATGKVGGEAFF. CDR3 bases: TGTGCCACCGGAAAGGTGGGGGGTGAAGCTTTCTTT.

The chain couples TRBV5-1 to TRBJ1-1; D perhaps matches TRBD1 (5 bases). The CDR3 runs to 14 residues. Germline lookup yields CDR1 SGHRS and CDR2 YFSETQ. V gave up 1 base and J gave up 8 bases, with 15 bases separating them. CDR3 DNA sequence: TGCGCCAGCAGCTTGAGAGAGTGGGGGGGAGAAGCTTTCTTT. This codes for CASSLREWGGEAFF.

V is TRBV30 and J is TRBJ2-5; no clear D gene. Germline CDR1 is GTSNPN and CDR2 is SVGIG (reference sequence). The CDR3 runs to 13 residues. Trimming left V 5 bases short and J 7 bases short, with 17 bases between. The DNA of the CDR3 is TGTGCCTGGTCCCGCTTATCCGCTACGACCCAGTACTTC. Translated, it gives CAWSRLSATTQYF.

The chain recombines TRBV29-1 with TRBJ2-1; 7 bases are shared with TRBD1. Looked up from germline, CDR1 is SQVTM and CDR2 is ANQGSEA. CDR3 length equals 12 residues. The V and J ends lost 5 bases and 5 bases, in that order; junction bases with no gene match: 3. The CDR3 region is CSVKTGDNEQFF. CDR3 nucleotide sequence: TGCAGCGTTAAAACAGGGGACAATGAGCAGTTCTTC.

This rearrangement joins TRBV30 to TRBJ1-2, with 7 bases fitting TRBD1. The CDR3 loop spans 16 amino acids. Germline CDR1 and CDR2: GTSNPN and SVGIG (reference sequence). V was pared by 0 bases and J by 0 bases, with 7 bases of the junction left unmatched. This CDR3 reads CAWSVGTVTPNYGYTF. CDR3 DNA sequence: TGTGCCTGGAGTGTAGGGACAGTAACCCCTAACTATGGCTACACCTTC. The full variable domain, in which reference TRBV30 and TRBJ1-2 provide the parts outside the CDR3, is SQTIHQWPATLVQPVGSPLSLECTVEGTSNPNLYWYRQAAGRGLQLLFYSVGIGQISSEVPQNLSASRPQDRQFILSSKKLLLSDSGFYLCAWSVGTVTPNYGYTFGSGTRLTVV.

The chain joins TRBV7-9 to TRBJ2-1; possible D gene TRBD1, 5 bases. This CDR3 region has 16 residues. Between the trimmed V and J ends, which lost 5 bases and 4 bases, there was a span of 18 bases. Germline-derived CDR1 and CDR2 are SEHNR and FQNEAQ (reference sequence). The CDR3 DNA sequence: TGTGCCAGCAGCCACAACAGGCCCAGGCCATACAATGAGCAGTTCTTC. Translation gives CASSHNRPRPYNEQFF.

The chain carries TRBV6-1 and TRBJ1-2; 7 nucleotides line up with TRBD1. The J segment lost 8 bases and the V segment lost 1 base, leaving 4 bases of the junction unmatched. The length of the CDR3 is 13 residues. Germline V lookup: CDR1 MNHNS, CDR2 SASEGT. CDR3 nucleotide sequence: TGTGCCAGCAGTGAAGTAGGGGGACAGGGCTACACCTTC. It yields the protein CASSEVGGQGYTF.

The V gene is TRBV29-1, the J gene TRBJ2-3; the D is unclear. The CDR3 totals 15 residues. Germline V gene data show CDR1 as SQVTM and CDR2 as ANQGSEA. V shed 0 bases and J shed 0 bases, with 10 bases lying between them. The DNA of the CDR3 is TGCAGCGTTGAAGATAGGAGTACTAGCACAGATACGCAGTATTTT. Amino acid sequence: CSVEDRSTSTDTQYF.

This clone was picked up one time. V gene TRBV2 combines with J gene TRBJ1-1; no clear D gene. CDR1 SNHLY and CDR2 FYNNEI come from the germline V gene. The germline V and J ends were trimmed by 5 bases and 0 bases, with 19 bases remaining between them. The CDR3 has 17 amino acids. CDR3: CASSTKPISLMNTEAFF. CDR3 bases: TGTGCCAGCAGTACTAAGCCCATCAGCCTCATGAACACTGAAGCTTTCTTT.

Only one count was recorded for this clone. The chain uses TRBV29-1 and TRBJ1-2; no reliable D call. Trimming cost V 3 bases and J 4 bases, with 9 bases left between them. Per germline, CDR1 SQVTM and CDR2 ANQGSEA. The CDR3 is 12 residues long. CDR3 sequence reads: CSVDTTIYGYTF. The CDR3 nucleotides read TGCAGCGTTGACACAACAATCTATGGCTACACCTTC.

This clone came up once. V is TRBV19 and J is TRBJ1-1; D perhaps matches TRBD1 (5 bases). The CDR3 contains 18 residues. Germline V CDR1 and CDR2: LNHDA, SQIVND (reference sequence). Trimming pared 5 bases from V and 4 bases from J, leaving 26 bases between. As DNA, the CDR3 is TGTGCCAGTAGTTCTCCCGAGGGATGGGGGGTTGGACGCACTGAAGCTTTCTTT. Protein product: CASSSPEGWGVGRTEAFF.

V is TRBV6-5 and J is TRBJ2-1, with TRBD1 matching over 7 bases. Per germline, CDR1 MNHEY and CDR2 SVGAGI. This CDR3 has 14 amino acids. The V gene end was trimmed by 5 bases and the J gene end by 5 bases; junction bases not matched to a gene: 6. The CDR3 region is CASSVQGNNNEQFF. CDR3 sequence (DNA): TGTGCCAGCAGTGTACAGGGGAATAACAATGAGCAGTTCTTC.

This clone was counted once. This sequence joins TRBV4-1 and TRBJ2-7, with TRBD2 as a possible D gene (6 bases). Trimming shortened V by 4 bases and J by 2 bases, and 21 bases separated the two germline ends. The CDR3 runs 17 residues. Looked up from germline, CDR1 is MGHRA and CDR2 is YSYEKL. The CDR3 nucleotides are TGCGCCAGCAGCCGCGGGACCGAACTCCGAGGGGCCTACGAGCAGTACTTC. This sequence encodes CASSRGTELRGAYEQYF.

V usage is TRBV9 and J usage is TRBJ2-1, with D possibly being TRBD1 (7 bases). Germline CDR1 SGDLS, CDR2 YYNGEE. Trimming stripped 3 bases from V and 12 bases from J, with 22 bases between. This CDR3 is 15 amino acids long. DNA for the CDR3: TGTGCCAGCAGCGCCTCCGGGACTGCAGGGGGTCGGCAGTTCTTC. This translates into CASSASGTAGGRQFF.

Details on this clone: The sample carries other DNA sequences with the same CDR3. V usage is TRBV23-1 and J usage is TRBJ1-1; no firm D call. TRBV23-1 counts as an open reading frame of uncertain function. V gave up 9 bases and J gave up 2 bases, with 16 bases separating them. This CDR3 spans 14 amino acids. CDR3 in DNA: TGCGCCAGAGTCGCGGGCGCCCTAAACACTGAAGCTTTCTTT. Its translation is CARVAGALNTEAFF.

This chain joins TRBV7-3 and TRBJ2-7, with a tentative D call TRBD2 (6 bases). Germline loops: CDR1 SGHTA, CDR2 FQGTGA. This CDR3 spans 15 amino acids. Deletions cut 0 bases from V and 5 bases from J, with 14 bases between. The CDR3 loop is CASSLTGGIRDEQYF. The CDR3 DNA reads TGTGCCAGCAGCTTAACTGGCGGGATACGCGACGAGCAGTACTTC.

The rearrangement joins TRBV29-1 to TRBJ2-1; TRBD1 matches 11 bases. Germline CDR1 SQVTM, CDR2 ANQGSEA. The CDR3 totals 13 residues. V shed 7 bases, J shed 6 bases, and the junction held 5 bases outside the gene matches. The CDR3 DNA reads TGCAGCGAAAGGACAGGGGGCGGCAATGAGCAGTTCTTC. It encodes CSERTGGGNEQFF.

This clone was detected only a few times. The gene calls are TRBV25-1 and TRBJ1-2, with a possible D match to TRBD1 (5 bases). Per germline, CDR1 MGHDK and CDR2 SYGVNS. The CDR3 spans 15 residues. With 4 bases removed from V and 3 bases from J, the gap between germline ends came to 15 bases. DNA for the CDR3: TGTGCCAGCAGTGGGTCCGGGACTGGTTACTATGGCTACACCTTC. Amino acids: CASSGSGTGYYGYTF.